This TCR beta chain was observed in a study of blood T cell repertoires in COVID-19. Study context: PBMCs, B-cell-depleted T cells, or T cells provided the cDNA or gDNA that made up the material.

The CDR3 is 14 amino acids. Looked up from germline, CDR1 is SGHRS and CDR2 is YFSETQ. Trimming left V 5 bases short and J 0 bases short, with 11 bases between. In the study's own analysis: The authors estimated nucleated cell counts from reference gene primer amplification. The method was immunoSEQ multiplex PCR; TCRdb's version includes in-frame clones alone and lacks a portion of them. That table is the source of V, J and clone size, and D and trimming were worked out from the DNA. Of approximately 250,000 clones in the sample, 75% to 90% are singletons; the top ten hold around 9.6%. This TCR was recovered from a woman in her 70s with COVID-19, enrolled during active disease. The sequencing input was peripheral blood. The V and J genes are TRBV5-1 and TRBJ1-1; tentatively, D is TRBD1 (6 bases). The CDR3 is CASRLTGLNTEAFF. As DNA, the CDR3 is TGCGCCAGCAGGCTGACAGGCTTGAACACTGAAGCTTTCTTT.